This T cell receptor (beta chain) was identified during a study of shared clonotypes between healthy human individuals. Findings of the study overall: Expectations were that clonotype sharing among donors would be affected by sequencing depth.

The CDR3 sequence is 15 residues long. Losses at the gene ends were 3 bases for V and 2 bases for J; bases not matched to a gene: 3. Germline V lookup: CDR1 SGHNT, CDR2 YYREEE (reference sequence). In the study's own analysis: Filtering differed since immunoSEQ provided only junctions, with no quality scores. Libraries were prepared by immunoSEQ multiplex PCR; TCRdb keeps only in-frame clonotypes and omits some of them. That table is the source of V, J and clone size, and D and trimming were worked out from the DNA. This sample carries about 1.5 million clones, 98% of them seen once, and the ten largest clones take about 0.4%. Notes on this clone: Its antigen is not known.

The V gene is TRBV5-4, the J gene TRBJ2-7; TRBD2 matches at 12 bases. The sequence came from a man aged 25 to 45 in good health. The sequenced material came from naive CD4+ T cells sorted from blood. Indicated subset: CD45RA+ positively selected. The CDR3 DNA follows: TGTGCCAGCAGCTCGCGGACTAGCGGGGCCTACGAGCAGTACTTC. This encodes CASSSRTSGAYEQYF.